The 17 T cell receptor beta chains reported below all come from one sample, sequenced in a study of Graves' ophthalmopathy and Graves' hyperthyroidism. As the template, RNA transcripts were used to amplify TCR beta CDR3 regions. The workflow started with a first-round RT-PCR run with HTBI primers and then moved on to a second-round multiplex PCR. In TCRdb, the multiplex PCR reads were re-called with MiXCR into one record per CDR3 protein. The sample lists around 1.1 million distinct CDR3 sequences, about 40% occurring once. What was sequenced was peripheral blood or thyroid tissue (not recorded which). Receptors originate from an adult man with Graves' hyperthyroidism.

About this clonotype: A single base separates this from a much larger clone, so it may be a read error. CDR3 sequence: CSARRPGQCSYEQYF. Written as DNA, the CDR3 is TGCAGTGCTAGACGTCCGGGACAGTGCTCCTACGAGCAGTACTTC. The chain carries TRBV20-1 and TRBJ2-7, with 7 nucleotides matching TRBD1. The CDR3 has 15 residues. CDR1 and CDR2 (germline): DFQATT, SNEGSKA (reference sequence). The junction had 7 bases not matched to a gene; V was cut back by 2 bases and J by 0 bases.

This clonotype was counted many times. V gene TRBV9 combines with J gene TRBJ2-5, with TRBD1 matching over 10 bases. Germline trimming cut 0 bases from V and 0 bases from J; bases unmatched to any gene: 5. The CDR3 totals 17 residues. Germline values: CDR1 SGDLS, CDR2 YYNGEE. In nucleotides, the CDR3 is TGTGCCAGCAGCGTAGGACAGGGGGCGGGGTACCAAGAGACCCAGTACTTC. Encoded protein: CASSVGQGAGYQETQYF.

This clonotype was counted ten times or more. For the CDR3, the DNA is TGTGCCAGCAGCTTAGTCAAATATCAGCCCCAGCATTTT. Encoded protein: CASSLVKYQPQHF. The chain combines TRBV7-2 with TRBJ1-5; the D is unclear. The germline CDR1 and CDR2 sequences are SGHTA and FQGNSA. V lost 1 base to trimming and J lost 5 bases, with 6 bases between them. The CDR3 covers 13 residues. Drawing the rest from reference TRBV7-2 and TRBJ1-5, the complete variable domain is GAGVSQSPSNKVTEKGKDVELRCDPISGHTALYWYRQSLGQGLEFLIYFQGNSAPDKSGLPSDRFSAERTGGSVSTLTIQRTQQEDSAVYLCASSLVKYQPQHFGDGTRLSIL.

This clonotype was seen ten or more times. The chain links TRBV7-8 to TRBJ2-5; TRBD1 agrees at 7 bases. The ends lost 0 bases at V and 7 bases at J; junction bases unmatched: 5. The germline gives CDR1 SGHVS, CDR2 FQNEAQ. CDR3 length: 14 residues. For the CDR3, the DNA is TGTGCCAGCAGCTTAGCAGACAGGGCCGGGACCCAGTACTTC. It is translated as CASSLADRAGTQYF.

This clonotype was recorded many times. The chain uses TRBV10-2 and TRBJ1-6; tentatively, D is TRBD1 (5 bases). The CDR3 consists of 13 residues. Trimming shortened V by 4 bases and J by 9 bases, and 10 bases separated the two germline ends. CDR1 is WSHSY and CDR2 is SAAADI in the germline V gene. The CDR3 reads CASSVAGRSPLHF. The CDR3, as DNA: TGCGCCAGCAGTGTCGCAGGGCGTTCACCCCTCCACTTT.

This clonotype was found many times. The chain links TRBV2 to TRBJ1-1; the match to TRBD1 covers 7 bases. The V segment lost 8 bases and the J segment 3 bases; nucleotides outside the gene matches: 9. The CDR3 covers 14 residues. Looked up from germline, CDR1 is SNHLY and CDR2 is FYNNEI. CDR3 amino acids: CASPIQGIDTEAFF. The CDR3 bases are TGTGCCAGCCCAATACAGGGGATTGACACTGAAGCTTTCTTT. The full variable domain, rest sourced from reference TRBV2 and TRBJ1-1, is EPEVTQTPSHQVTQMGQEVILRCVPISNHLYFYWYRQILGQKVEFLVSFYNNEISEKSEIFDDQFSVERPDGSNFTLKIRSTKLEDSAMYFCASPIQGIDTEAFFGQGTRLTVV.

The chain uses TRBV2 and TRBJ2-3; TRBD1 agrees at 7 bases. The trim removed 8 bases at V and 2 bases at J, leaving 7 bases unmatched. Looked up from germline, CDR1 is SNHLY and CDR2 is FYNNEI. The CDR3 loop spans 14 amino acids. The CDR3 loop reads CASLGQLTTDTQYF. CDR3 sequence (DNA): TGTGCCAGCCTGGGACAGCTGACCACAGATACGCAGTATTTT.

This clonotype was detected ten times or more. The CDR3 nucleotides read TGCGCCAGCAGCTCCCGGACGGTGGCAATGGTCTACGAGCAGTACTTC. Encoded protein: CASSSRTVAMVYEQYF. The rearrangement joins TRBV5-1 to TRBJ2-7, with D uncertain. This CDR3 region has 16 residues. V lost 3 bases and J lost 3, with 19 bases in between. Germline assignment: CDR1 SGHRS and CDR2 YFSETQ.

This clonotype has at least ten counts. The chain is built from TRBV20-1 and TRBJ1-6; 8 nucleotides align to TRBD1. V shed 3 bases, J shed 8 bases, and the junction held 3 bases outside the gene matches. The CDR3 consists of 13 residues. Germline values: CDR1 DFQATT, CDR2 SNEGSKA (reference sequence). CDR3 in DNA: TGCAGTGCTAGGGACAGGGATTATTCACCCCTCCACTTT. It yields the protein CSARDRDYSPLHF.

The V gene is TRBV29-1, the J gene TRBJ1-3; a weak D match, TRBD1 (5 bases). Per germline, CDR1 SQVTM and CDR2 ANQGSEA. With 0 bases removed from V and 0 bases from J, the gap between germline ends came to 15 bases. There are 17 residues in the CDR3. The CDR3 DNA is TGCAGCGTTGAAGATCGGGGAGGGACGTTCTCTGGAAACACCATATATTTT. Translation gives CSVEDRGGTFSGNTIYF.

In regard to this clonotype: This may come from a read error, since a much larger clone is one base off. V and J are TRBV20-1 and TRBJ2-7; 9 bases align to TRBD2. The CDR3 spans 17 residues. In germline, CDR1 is DFQATT, CDR2 SNEGSKA (reference sequence). The J segment lost 3 bases and the V segment lost 5 bases, leaving 17 bases of the junction unmatched. This CDR3 reads CSAPGRPASGTVYEQYF. DNA for the CDR3: TGCAGTGCTCCTGGGCGACCGGCTAGCGGGACGGTCTACGAGCAGTACTTC.

V gene TRBV29-1 combines with J gene TRBJ1-5; 9 nucleotides agree with TRBD1. The CDR3 length is 13 residues. CDR1 is SQVTM and CDR2 is ANQGSEA in the germline V gene. The CDR3 nucleotides read TGCAGTGGAACAGGGGGCGCAACCCAGCCCCAGCATTTT. Translated: CSGTGGATQPQHF.

This clonotype was counted ten times or more. CDR3 bases: TGCGCCAGCAGCCAAGATCGGTCAGAAAGCTATGGCTACACCTTC. Its protein is CASSQDRSESYGYTF. The rearrangement joins TRBV4-3 to TRBJ1-2, with D unclear. Germline-derived CDR1 and CDR2 are LGHNA and YSLEER. V was pared by 0 bases and J by 4 bases, with 12 bases between. The CDR3 is 15 amino acids.

On this clonotype itself: This may come from a read error, since a much larger clone is one base off. The chain employs TRBV7-6 and TRBJ2-7, with a possible D match to TRBD2 (5 bases). There are 18 residues in the CDR3. Germline values: CDR1 SGHVS, CDR2 FNYEAQ. The germline V and J ends were trimmed by 6 bases and 0 bases, with 24 bases remaining between them. The CDR3 DNA is TGTGCCAGCAGTCCATCGTTGACTGGCGGGTTACACTCCTACGAGCAGTACTTC. This sequence encodes CASSPSLTGGLHSYEQYF.

The CDR3 bases are TGTGCCTGGAGGGGGGCTTCTGCCTCCTACGAGCAGTACTTC. This translates into CAWRGASASYEQYF. The rearrangement links TRBV30 to TRBJ2-7; a possible D gene is TRBD1 (6 bases). CDR3 length equals 14 residues. The V gene lost 3 bases and the J gene lost 0 bases, with 12 bases spanning the gap. The V gene's germline CDR1 is GTSNPN and CDR2 SVGIG (reference sequence).

With respect to this clonotype: A much larger clone lies one base from this, so it may be a read error. This rearrangement joins TRBV20-1 to TRBJ1-1; TRBD1 might be the D (5 bases). V gave up 0 bases and J gave up 7 bases, with 18 bases separating them. The CDR3 is 15 amino acids. Germline V gene lookup returns CDR1 DFQATT and CDR2 SNEGSKA (reference sequence). Here the CDR3 DNA reads TGCAGTGCTAGAGATCTGTGGCAGGGTCCTGTTGAAGCTTTCTTT. Translated, it gives CSARDLWQGPVEAFF.

With respect to this clonotype: The junction shows a germline mismatch at one end, possibly a read error. The chain has TRBV2 and TRBJ2-7, with 12 bases that match TRBD1. Germline V gene data show CDR1 as SNHLY and CDR2 as FYNNEI. The length of the CDR3 is 16 residues. The CDR3 region is CACSVVAGTGGYEQYF. The CDR3 DNA is TGTGCCTGCAGCGTTGTTGCCGGGACAGGGGGCTATGAGCAGTACTTC.